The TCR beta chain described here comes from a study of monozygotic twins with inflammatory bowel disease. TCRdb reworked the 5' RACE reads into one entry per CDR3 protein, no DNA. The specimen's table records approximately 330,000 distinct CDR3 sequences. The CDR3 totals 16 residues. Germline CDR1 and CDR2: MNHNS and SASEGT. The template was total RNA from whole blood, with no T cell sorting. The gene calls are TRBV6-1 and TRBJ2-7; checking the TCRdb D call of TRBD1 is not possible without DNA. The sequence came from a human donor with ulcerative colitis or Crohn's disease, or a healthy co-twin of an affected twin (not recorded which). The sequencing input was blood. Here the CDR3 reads CASSALPGTGPREQYF.